The 10 T cell receptor beta chains below all came from one sample that was sequenced in a study of shared clonotypes between healthy human individuals. Profiled with immunoSEQ multiplex PCR; TCRdb holds only in-frame clones, not every one. Of over a million clones in the sample, around 78% were seen once. The sample was memory CD4+ T cells from PBMCs. Subset: CD45RA-negative fraction. These receptors were collected from a man aged 18 to 35 in good health. Some clones in this sample may be carry-over from other donors' samples.

The DNA for the CDR3 is TGTGCCATCAGTGATTGGGCTAGCGGGACCGGGGAGCTGTTTTTT. Its translation is CAISDWASGTGELFF. The chain joins TRBV10-3 to TRBJ2-2; 8 nucleotides match TRBD2. V lost 3 bases, J lost 5 bases, and 5 bases stayed unmatched. Looked up from germline, CDR1 is ENHRY and CDR2 is SYGVKD. The CDR3 has 15 residues.

As concerns this clone: A single base separates this from a much larger clone, so it may be a read error. Other DNA sequences from this sample encode an identical CDR3 as well. The rearrangement links TRBV5-6 to TRBJ2-2, with D uncertain. CDR1 is SGHDT and CDR2 is YYEEEE in the germline V gene. V was shortened by 1 base and J by 1 base, with 2 bases between the two germline ends. This CDR3 comprises 13 residues. Here the CDR3 DNA reads TGTGCCAGCAGCTTGCAGAACACCGGGGAGCTGTTTTTT. It specifies CASSLQNTGELFF.

As for this clone: Other DNA variants within this sample encode the same CDR3. This sequence joins TRBV9 and TRBJ2-3, with 12 bases matching TRBD2. This CDR3 spans 14 amino acids. The V gene's germline CDR1 is SGDLS and CDR2 YYNGEE. V shed 2 bases, J shed 8 bases, and the junction held 3 bases outside the gene matches. The CDR3 region is CASSVTSGSGTQYF. The CDR3 DNA reads TGTGCCAGCAGCGTGACTAGCGGGAGTGGTACGCAGTATTTT.

V gene TRBV4-3 combines with J gene TRBJ2-1, with a tentative D call TRBD2 (6 bases). This CDR3 has 16 amino acids. V lost 0 bases and J lost 0, with 9 bases in between. Germline V CDR1 and CDR2: LGHNA, YSLEER. CDR3 sequence: CASSQEGGNSYNEQFF. CDR3 DNA: TGCGCCAGCAGCCAAGAAGGCGGGAACTCCTACAATGAGCAGTTCTTC.

This clone was seen a handful of times. The rearrangement uses TRBV5-1 and TRBJ2-5; 9 positions match TRBD2. V dropped 0 bases and J dropped 1; count of bases not matched to a gene: 7. CDR3 length equals 17 residues. Germline V gene lookup returns CDR1 SGHRS and CDR2 YFSETQ. In DNA form, the CDR3 reads TGCGCCAGCAGCTTGGGCGGGACTAGCCTTTCCCAAGAGACCCAGTACTTC. This translates into CASSLGGTSLSQETQYF.

This rearrangement joins TRBV27 to TRBJ2-1; TRBD2 is a possible D gene (5 bases). Trimming left V 6 bases short and J 6 bases short, with 12 bases between. Germline V gives CDR1 MNHEY, CDR2 SMNVEV (reference sequence). The CDR3 runs 13 residues. The CDR3 DNA is TGTGCCAGCAGGAGGGCCCTCCTCAATGAGCAGTTCTTC. Translation gives CASRRALLNEQFF.

This clone was counted between two and nine times. The rearrangement links TRBV23-1 to TRBJ1-1, with D perhaps matching TRBD1 (6 bases). TRBV23-1 is an ORF, and what it does is uncertain. V lost 3 bases to trimming and J lost 3 bases, with 14 bases between them. The CDR3 length is 15 residues. The CDR3 bases are TGCGCCAGCAGTCATGGGGGCGCGGGAGACACTGAAGCTTTCTTT. Protein product: CASSHGGAGDTEAFF.

The rearrangement joins TRBV18 to TRBJ2-3; D is unclear. The CDR3 runs 16 residues. With 4 bases removed from V and 2 bases from J, the gap between germline ends came to 16 bases. Germline CDR1 is KGHSH and CDR2 is LQKENI. The CDR3 DNA follows: TGTGCCAGCTCACTTTCTCGCCCCCCACCCACAGATACGCAGTATTTT. It translates to CASSLSRPPPTDTQYF.

This sequence joins TRBV28 and TRBJ2-3; D is possibly TRBD2 (6 bases). Looked up from germline, CDR1 is MDHEN and CDR2 is SYDVKM. This CDR3 has 14 amino acids. V lost 3 bases and J lost 5, with 12 bases in between. This CDR3 is CASSFGGTGDTQYF. As DNA, the CDR3 is TGTGCCAGCAGTTTCGGGGGAACGGGAGATACGCAGTATTTT.

The V call is TRBV30, the J call TRBJ1-5; D unclear. The germline V gene encodes CDR1 GTSNPN and CDR2 SVGIG (reference sequence). This CDR3 comprises 13 residues. V was pared by 5 bases and J by 0 bases, with 8 bases between. Here the CDR3 DNA reads TGTGCCTGGGGTACTTTTAGCAATCAGCCCCAGCATTTT. Its protein is CAWGTFSNQPQHF.